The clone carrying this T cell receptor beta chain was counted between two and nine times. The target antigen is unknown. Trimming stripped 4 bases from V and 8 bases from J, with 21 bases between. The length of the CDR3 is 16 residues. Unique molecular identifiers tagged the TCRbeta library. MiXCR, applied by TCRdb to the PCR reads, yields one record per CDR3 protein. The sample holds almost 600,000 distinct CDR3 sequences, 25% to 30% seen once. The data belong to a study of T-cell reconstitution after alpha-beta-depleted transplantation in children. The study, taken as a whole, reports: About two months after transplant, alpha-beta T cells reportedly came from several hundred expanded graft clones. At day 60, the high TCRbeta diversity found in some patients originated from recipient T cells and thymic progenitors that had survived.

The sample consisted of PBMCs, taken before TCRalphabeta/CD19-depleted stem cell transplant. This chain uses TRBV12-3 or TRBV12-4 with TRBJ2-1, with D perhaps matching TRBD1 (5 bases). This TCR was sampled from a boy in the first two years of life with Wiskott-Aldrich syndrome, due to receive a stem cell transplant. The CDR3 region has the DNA TGTGCCAGCAGTTCCACTGGGGCCCTTCAACGCGATGAGCAGTTCTTC. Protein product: CASSSTGALQRDEQFF.